This TCR beta chain was sequenced for a study of PD-L1 blockade in urothelial cancer. Study-wide background: Enrolled patients had been treated previously with 0 to 3 chemotherapy regimens. Timepoints chosen for blood analysis were 3 weeks (second dose) and 6 weeks after treatment start. Counts from blood samples showed a median of roughly 150,000 T cells.

The V segment lost 4 bases and the J segment 6 bases; nucleotides outside the gene matches: 5. Germline V CDR1 and CDR2: SGHVS, FQNEAQ. This CDR3 spans 13 amino acids. Sequenced by immunoSEQ multiplex PCR; TCRdb stores in-frame clones only, minus some. Here the sample spans approximately 48,000 clones, around 86% being singletons. Per patient, between 1 and 8 samples were collected at pretreatment and on-treatment time points. The J gene is TRBJ2-7, the V gene TRBV7-8; 8 nucleotides match TRBD1. Source: PBMCs, taken around atezolizumab (anti-PD-L1) treatment. The TCR comes from a man in his sixties with urothelial cancer. CDR3 residues: CASSSDRGGEQYF. Here the CDR3 DNA reads TGTGCCAGCAGCTCAGACAGGGGTGGCGAGCAGTACTTC.